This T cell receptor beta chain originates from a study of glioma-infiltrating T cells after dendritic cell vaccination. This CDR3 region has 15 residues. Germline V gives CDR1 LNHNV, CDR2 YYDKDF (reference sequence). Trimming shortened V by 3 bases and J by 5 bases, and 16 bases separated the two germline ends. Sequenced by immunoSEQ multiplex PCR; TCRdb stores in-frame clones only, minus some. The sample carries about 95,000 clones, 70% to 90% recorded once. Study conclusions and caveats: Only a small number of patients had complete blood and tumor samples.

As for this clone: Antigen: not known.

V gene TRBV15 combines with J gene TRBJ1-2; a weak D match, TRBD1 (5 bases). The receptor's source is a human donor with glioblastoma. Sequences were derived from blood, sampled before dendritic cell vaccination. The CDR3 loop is CATSSSRRGGYGYTF. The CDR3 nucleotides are TGTGCCACCAGCAGTTCCAGACGGGGGGGGTATGGCTACACCTTC.